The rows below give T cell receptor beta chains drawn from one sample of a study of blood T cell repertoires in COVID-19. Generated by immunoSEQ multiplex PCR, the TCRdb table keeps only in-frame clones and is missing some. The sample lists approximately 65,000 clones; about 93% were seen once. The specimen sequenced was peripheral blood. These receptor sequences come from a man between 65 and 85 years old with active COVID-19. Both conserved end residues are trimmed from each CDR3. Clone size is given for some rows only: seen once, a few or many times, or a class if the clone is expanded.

CDR3 protein: ASSLGPEGSVGLF
J gene: TRBJ1-4
clone size: few
V gene: TRBV5-5

CDR3 protein: ASSVSQGGQPQH
J gene: TRBJ1-5
clone size: -
V gene: TRBV2

CDR3 protein: ATSRNRGNQPQH
J gene: TRBJ1-5
clone size: -
V gene: TRBV15

CDR3 protein: ASSRVGGADGYT
J gene: TRBJ1-2
clone size: -
V gene: TRBV5-1

CDR3 protein: ASSLTRQGNTIY
J gene: TRBJ1-3
clone size: -
V gene: TRBV7-7

CDR3 protein: ATRGPGRSEAF
J gene: TRBJ1-1
clone size: -
V gene: TRBV24-1

CDR3 protein: ASSQRLAGYSYNEQF
J gene: TRBJ2-1
clone size: -
V gene: TRBV27

CDR3 protein: ASSYSMGGGEQY
J gene: TRBJ2-7
clone size: -
V gene: TRBV6-2/TRBV6-3

CDR3 protein: ASSSGPHNEQF
J gene: TRBJ2-1
clone size: -
V gene: TRBV5-4

CDR3 protein: ASRAVTGETQY
J gene: TRBJ2-5
clone size: -
V gene: TRBV2

CDR3 protein: ASSLGLAGEQF
J gene: TRBJ2-1
clone size: -
V gene: TRBV12-3/TRBV12-4

CDR3 protein: ASSRSTGVANVLT
J gene: TRBJ2-6
clone size: once
V gene: TRBV7-9

CDR3 protein: ASSKRGTGGLEQY
J gene: TRBJ2-7
clone size: once
V gene: TRBV21-1

CDR3 protein: ASSVLLGAYEQY
J gene: TRBJ2-7
clone size: -
V gene: TRBV19

CDR3 protein: ASSKVTGGNEQF
J gene: TRBJ2-1
clone size: -
V gene: TRBV6-5

CDR3 protein: ASSPGQGTDTQY
J gene: TRBJ2-3
clone size: -
V gene: TRBV5-1

CDR3 protein: ASRGGGYEQF
J gene: TRBJ2-1
clone size: -
V gene: TRBV27

CDR3 protein: ASSVDNSYNEQF
J gene: TRBJ2-1
clone size: -
V gene: TRBV9

CDR3 protein: ASSRGLGQGSSGNTIY
J gene: TRBJ1-3
clone size: -
V gene: TRBV5-4

CDR3 protein: ASSYSGTGQNQPQH
J gene: TRBJ1-5
clone size: -
V gene: TRBV6-5

CDR3 protein: ASRTTDTDKTQY
J gene: TRBJ2-5
clone size: -
V gene: TRBV6-5

CDR3 protein: ASSPGQGGDQPQH
J gene: TRBJ1-5
clone size: -
V gene: TRBV5-4

CDR3 protein: ASSINTDSDTQY
J gene: TRBJ2-3
clone size: -
V gene: TRBV19

CDR3 protein: ASSQDGGDTQY
J gene: TRBJ2-3
clone size: -
V gene: TRBV4-3

CDR3 protein: ASSLVGTSGGAAYEQY
J gene: TRBJ2-7
clone size: -
V gene: TRBV7-6

CDR3 protein: ASSESLGAGETQY
J gene: TRBJ2-5
clone size: -
V gene: TRBV10-1

CDR3 protein: ASSETGRQPQH
J gene: TRBJ1-5
clone size: -
V gene: TRBV6-1

CDR3 protein: ASSIGQGQGSGANVLT
J gene: TRBJ2-6
clone size: -
V gene: TRBV11-3

CDR3 protein: ASSVVGAGGASEQF
J gene: TRBJ2-1
clone size: -
V gene: TRBV9

CDR3 protein: ASSLSSYSNQPQH
J gene: TRBJ1-5
clone size: -
V gene: TRBV5-6

CDR3 protein: ASSDPPPRTKGYEQY
J gene: TRBJ2-7
clone size: -
V gene: TRBV6-2/TRBV6-3

CDR3 protein: ASSWAVSTYEQF
J gene: TRBJ2-1
clone size: -
V gene: TRBV5-1

CDR3 protein: ASSFGLAGGPNQETQY
J gene: TRBJ2-5
clone size: -
V gene: TRBV7-6

CDR3 protein: SAWTPYGYT
J gene: TRBJ1-2
clone size: -
V gene: TRBV20-1

CDR3 protein: ASSPEFRVETQY
J gene: TRBJ2-5
clone size: -
V gene: TRBV18

CDR3 protein: ASSLEDISGNTIY
J gene: TRBJ1-3
clone size: -
V gene: TRBV11-1

CDR3 protein: ASSPTGSYGYT
J gene: TRBJ1-2
clone size: -
V gene: TRBV11-2

CDR3 protein: ASSRQGGETQY
J gene: TRBJ2-5
clone size: -
V gene: TRBV6-2/TRBV6-3

CDR3 protein: ASSSIGGAGYT
J gene: TRBJ1-2
clone size: few
V gene: TRBV5-6

CDR3 protein: SVDGGGAGGRETQY
J gene: TRBJ2-5
clone size: -
V gene: TRBV29-1

CDR3 protein: ASSSPGLVADTQY
J gene: TRBJ2-3
clone size: -
V gene: TRBV7-2

CDR3 protein: ATRDIGSPELF
J gene: TRBJ2-2
clone size: -
V gene: TRBV3-1/TRBV3-2

CDR3 protein: ASSPWTAEAKNIQY
J gene: TRBJ2-4
clone size: -
V gene: TRBV3-1/TRBV3-2

CDR3 protein: ASTIIGLAGYNEQF
J gene: TRBJ2-1
clone size: -
V gene: TRBV7-9

CDR3 protein: ATSVLAGVGETQY
J gene: TRBJ2-5
clone size: -
V gene: TRBV24-1

CDR3 protein: SVRGATNEKLF
J gene: TRBJ1-4
clone size: -
V gene: TRBV29-1

CDR3 protein: ASSVGGAGDTQY
J gene: TRBJ2-3
clone size: -
V gene: TRBV9

CDR3 protein: ATSRGGPGVDTQY
J gene: TRBJ2-3
clone size: -
V gene: TRBV15

CDR3 protein: ASSPSSNQPQH
J gene: TRBJ1-5
clone size: -
V gene: TRBV11-2